Presented here are 20 T cell receptor beta chains from one specimen sequenced in a study of identical twins. Each CDR3 protein is one row after TCRdb ran MiXCR on the 5' RACE reads. The sample lists more than 400,000 distinct CDR3 sequences, 13% to 15% occurring once. These same data were also listed under a study on yellow fever vaccine responses in identical twins.

The sequencing input was CD4+ T cells sorted from blood. These receptors were collected from a woman in her late teens or twenties in good health.

The sample holds a few counts of this clonotype. V gene TRBV7-9 combines with J gene TRBJ2-1; D is undetermined. CDR1 SEHNR and CDR2 FQNEAQ come from the germline V gene (reference sequence). This CDR3 spans 14 amino acids. V was trimmed by 3 bases and J by 6 bases, leaving 12 bases between them. This chain's CDR3 is CASSFLQPSNEQFF. CDR3 in DNA: TGTGCCAGCAGCTTTTTGCAGCCCAGCAATGAGCAGTTCTTC.

This clonotype was observed a handful of times. The rearrangement uses TRBV6-1 and TRBJ2-4; 9 nucleotides line up with TRBD1. This CDR3 is built from 16 residues. V dropped 5 bases and J dropped 7; count of bases not matched to a gene: 12. Germline values: CDR1 MNHNS, CDR2 SASEGT. This chain's CDR3 is CASSPLTGGVGNIQYF. The CDR3 DNA sequence: TGTGCCAGCAGTCCCCTGACAGGGGGGGTCGGCAACATTCAGTACTTC.

The chain links TRBV5-1 to TRBJ2-2, with TRBD2 matching over 13 bases. J was trimmed by 4 bases and V by 6 bases; bases with no gene match: 12. The CDR3 has 18 amino acids. Germline V gene data show CDR1 as SGHRS and CDR2 as YFSETQ. The CDR3, as DNA: TGCGCCAGCACCCCAACAGGGAGGACTAGCGGGGGCACCGGGGAGCTGTTTTTT. Translated, it gives CASTPTGRTSGGTGELFF.

At least ten counts were recorded for this clonotype. V usage is TRBV3-1 and J usage is TRBJ1-1; D is uncertain. V lost 5 bases, J lost 5 bases, and 15 bases lay in between. CDR1 is LGHDT and CDR2 is YNNKEL in the germline V gene (reference sequence). The CDR3 has 14 amino acids. The DNA of the CDR3 is TGTGCCAGCAGCTATGCGGGTCGCGCAACTGAAGCTTTCTTT. Translating it yields CASSYAGRATEAFF.

The J gene is TRBJ2-4, the V gene TRBV4-1; D gene unclear. The CDR3 loop spans 13 amino acids. Trimming pared 3 bases from V and 8 bases from J, leaving 11 bases between. Per germline, CDR1 MGHRA and CDR2 YSYEKL. CDR3 bases: TGCGCCAGCAGCCAGTCGCGGTGGGACATTCAGTACTTC. It codes for CASSQSRWDIQYF.

The CDR3 is CASSTDGPDTQYF. In nucleotides, the CDR3 is TGTGCCAGCAGCACAGACGGTCCGGACACGCAGTATTTT. The genes are TRBV7-3 and TRBJ2-3, with D uncertain. Germline V CDR1 and CDR2: SGHTA, FQGTGA. Trimming cost V 5 bases and J 9 bases, with 15 bases left between them. This CDR3 contains 13 residues.

The V gene is TRBV5-1, the J gene TRBJ2-7; D possibly corresponds to TRBD2 (6 bases). This CDR3 is built from 17 residues. Between the trimmed V and J ends, which lost 4 bases and 3 bases, there was a span of 23 bases. The germline gives CDR1 SGHRS, CDR2 YFSETQ. The CDR3 region is CASSDRRESGYHYEQYV. The DNA of the CDR3 is TGCGCCAGCAGCGACCGACGGGAGTCAGGCTACCACTACGAGCAGTACGTC.

This clonotype occurred a few times. The chain is built from TRBV4-1 and TRBJ2-1; D not certain. The CDR3 spans 11 residues. With 2 bases removed from V and 8 bases from J, the gap between germline ends came to 4 bases. Germline V gives CDR1 MGHRA, CDR2 YSYEKL. CDR3 bases: TGCGCCAGCAGCCAATACGATGAGCAGTTCTTC. This sequence encodes CASSQYDEQFF.

In its sample, this clonotype was seen many times. The chain joins TRBV15 to TRBJ2-2, with no clear D. In germline, CDR1 is LNHNV, CDR2 YYDKDF (reference sequence). V was shortened by 0 bases and J by 1 base, with 3 bases between the two germline ends. This CDR3 spans 14 amino acids. CDR3 nucleotides: TGTGCCACCAGCAGAGATCGGAACACCGGGGAGCTGTTTTTT. It encodes CATSRDRNTGELFF.

The chain has TRBV20-1 and TRBJ2-3, with D possibly TRBD2 on 5 matching bases. This CDR3 is 14 amino acids long. The germline V and J ends were trimmed by 6 bases and 5 bases, with 18 bases remaining between them. CDR1 is DFQATT, CDR2 SNEGSKA, per germline (reference sequence). The CDR3 loop is CSAGSASFRDTQYF. DNA for the CDR3: TGCAGTGCAGGGTCGGCTAGCTTTCGAGATACGCAGTATTTT.

The chain couples TRBV6-1 to TRBJ2-1, with 11 bases fitting TRBD2. CDR1 and CDR2 from the germline V gene are MNHNS and SASEGT. There are 13 residues in the CDR3. The CDR3 loop reads CAHSLAGGDEQFF. The CDR3 DNA is TGTGCTCATAGCCTAGCGGGAGGCGATGAGCAGTTCTTC.

This clonotype appeared a few times. The chain couples TRBV10-3 to TRBJ2-1, with 12 bases matching TRBD1. This CDR3 contains 15 residues. The germline V gene encodes CDR1 ENHRY and CDR2 SYGVKD. J lost 4 bases, V lost 6 bases, and 4 bases had no gene match. CDR3 region: CAISLGQGAYNEQFF. The CDR3 DNA is TGTGCCATCAGCCTGGGACAGGGGGCATACAATGAGCAGTTCTTC.

This clonotype was seen a handful of times. The chain recombines TRBV11-2 with TRBJ2-5; TRBD2 matches 8 bases. Germline CDR1 and CDR2: SGHAT and FQNNGV. J lost 3 bases, V lost 5 bases, and 8 bases had no gene match. This CDR3 has 15 amino acids. CDR3 in amino acids: CASSRTGTSKETQYF. The CDR3, as DNA: TGTGCCAGCAGCAGAACCGGGACTAGTAAAGAGACCCAGTACTTC.

The table lists this clonotype with a few counts. The chain combines TRBV12-3 or TRBV12-4 with TRBJ1-3; D call uncertain. V was trimmed by 7 bases and J by 0 bases, leaving 13 bases between them. CDR3 size: 15 residues. The CDR3 nucleotides read TGTGCCAGCATTGCCCTGGGGAGCTCTGGAAACACCATATATTTT. Translation gives CASIALGSSGNTIYF.

At least ten counts were recorded for this clonotype. CDR3 nucleotide sequence: TGCAGCGTCCGACCGGGACAGGGCCGCGGCGGGGAGCTGTTTTTT. It translates to CSVRPGQGRGGELFF. The chain joins TRBV29-1 to TRBJ2-2; 9 nucleotides match TRBD1. Germline V CDR1 and CDR2: SQVTM, ANQGSEA. Trimming removed 6 bases from V and 7 bases from J; junction bases left unmatched: 12. This CDR3 is 15 amino acids long.

There are a few counts of this clonotype. The genes are TRBV12-3 or TRBV12-4 and TRBJ2-2; a possible D gene is TRBD1 (6 bases). The CDR3 covers 16 residues. Trimming took off 2 bases at V and 5 bases at J, with 15 bases between the two ends. The DNA for the CDR3 is TGTGCCAGCAGTTTAATTGTTACAGGGAGTACCGGGGAGCTGTTTTTT. Protein product: CASSLIVTGSTGELFF.

This clonotype was picked up a small number of times. The genes are TRBV24-1 and TRBJ2-3; D is undetermined. CDR3 size: 15 residues. Germline CDR1 KGHDR, CDR2 SFDVKD. The V and J ends lost 6 bases and 0 bases respectively, with 12 bases between them. The CDR3 here is CATSPSGASTDTQYF. CDR3 in DNA: TGTGCCACCAGTCCCTCGGGCGCAAGCACAGATACGCAGTATTTT.

This clonotype has only a few counts. This chain links TRBV12-3 or TRBV12-4 with TRBJ1-6, with a weak D call TRBD1 (5 bases). Trimming shortened V by 4 bases and J by 9 bases, and 7 bases separated the two germline ends. The CDR3 has 12 amino acids. Written as DNA, the CDR3 is TGTGCCAGCAGTTCCGGGGGTTCACCCCTCCACTTT. This codes for CASSSGGSPLHF.

The J gene is TRBJ2-5, the V gene TRBV5-5; D gene unclear. The V end lost 6 bases, the J end lost 0 bases, and 6 bases lay between the germline ends. This CDR3 spans 12 amino acids. Germline CDR1 is SGHKS and CDR2 is YYEKEE (reference sequence). CDR3: CASTPNQETQYF. The CDR3 region has the DNA TGTGCCAGCACGCCTAACCAAGAGACCCAGTACTTC.

The V call is TRBV28, the J call TRBJ2-7; D is perhaps TRBD1 or TRBD2 (5 bases each). This CDR3 has 13 amino acids. Trimming took 4 bases from V and 9 from J, leaving 16 bases between them. Germline V gene data show CDR1 as MDHEN and CDR2 as SYDVKM. Here the CDR3 reads CASSSPGRDTQYV. DNA of the CDR3: TGTGCCAGCAGTTCTCCGGGACGCGATACGCAGTACGTC.